This T cell receptor beta chain was sequenced in a study of shared clonotypes between healthy human individuals. Profiling relied on immunoSEQ multiplex PCR, and the TCRdb table lists in-frame clones only, not all of them. Of over a million clones listed, around 82% are singletons. This clone was detected once. V dropped 5 bases and J dropped 4 bases, with 17 bases sitting between them. The CDR3 contains 15 residues. Germline lookup yields CDR1 SGHVS and CDR2 FQNEAQ. The sequence was obtained from a man younger than 30 in good health. Some clones in this sample may be carry-over from other donors' samples. The chain has TRBV7-8 and TRBJ1-1; possible D gene TRBD1, 5 bases. Sequences were obtained from memory CD4+ T cells from PBMCs. The subset: CD45RA-negative fraction. This CDR3 reads CASSAGTTRVTEAFF. The CDR3 DNA sequence: TGTGCCAGCAGCGCTGGGACCACCCGGGTCACTGAAGCTTTCTTT.